This TCR beta chain is drawn from a study of cytomegalovirus exposure and HLA in healthy donors. The PCR ran on 60 Vbeta and 13 Jbeta primers. The method was immunoSEQ multiplex PCR; TCRdb's version includes in-frame clones alone and lacks a portion of them. The table has approximately 160,000 clones, under 85% seen once. The CDR3 length is 15 residues. In germline, CDR1 is MNHEY, CDR2 SVGAGI. V lost 2 bases and J lost 6; bases outside the gene matches: 6. The sequenced sample was PBMCs. The J gene is TRBJ2-1, the V gene TRBV6-5; the match to TRBD1 covers 8 bases. The sequence came from a man aged 50 to 60 in good health and CMV-seropositive. For the CDR3, the DNA is TGTGCCAGCAGTTACCCCGGGACAGGATCCAATGAGCAGTTCTTC. Its translation is CASSYPGTGSNEQFF.